These 21 T cell receptor beta chains came from one sample sequenced in a study of technical replicates of blood from a few donors. Sequenced by immunoSEQ multiplex PCR; TCRdb stores in-frame clones only, minus some. Counted here are about 79,000 clones, 94% occurring once; the ten biggest clones make up under 0.3%. The material sequenced was T cells isolated from PBMCs. These receptors came from a human donor in good health.

The gene calls are TRBV12-5 and TRBJ1-2; D uncertain. Trimming took off 1 base at V and 4 bases at J, with 19 bases between the two ends. The CDR3 has 17 amino acids. Per the germline V gene, CDR1 is LGHNT and CDR2 is FRNRAP. Here the CDR3 DNA reads TGTGCTAGTGGTTTGGGCGGAAAGACGGGTGGTTCCTATGGCTACACCTTC. Protein product: CASGLGGKTGGSYGYTF.

The chain carries TRBV6-5 and TRBJ1-6; D possibly corresponds to TRBD1 (5 bases). This CDR3 spans 15 amino acids. V was clipped by 0 bases and J by 8 bases, with 11 bases between them. CDR1 and CDR2 from the germline V gene are MNHEY and SVGAGI. The CDR3 DNA sequence: TGTGCCAGCAGTTACTCGGCAGGGAGGGATTCACCCCTCCACTTT. Its protein product is CASSYSAGRDSPLHF.

The chain joins TRBV5-1 to TRBJ2-2; no clear D gene. The CDR3 length is 15 residues. The germline gives CDR1 SGHRS, CDR2 YFSETQ. Deletions cut 1 base from V and 1 base from J, with 8 bases between. CDR3 sequence: CASSLLYVNTGELFF. CDR3 bases: TGCGCCAGCAGCTTGTTATATGTGAACACCGGGGAGCTGTTTTTT.

The rearrangement links TRBV15 to TRBJ2-7, with TRBD1 matching over 10 bases. The CDR3 extends over 17 amino acids. V gave up 3 bases and J gave up 1 base; unmatched junction bases: 9. The germline V gene has CDR1 LNHNV and CDR2 YYDKDF (reference sequence). This chain's CDR3 is CATSRAHMGQGSYEQYF. The DNA for the CDR3 is TGTGCCACCAGCAGGGCCCACATGGGACAGGGGTCCTACGAGCAGTACTTC.

With regard to this clone: This same CDR3 is encoded by further DNA sequences in the sample. The rearrangement links TRBV7-8 to TRBJ2-1; 11 nucleotides line up with TRBD2. The germline gives CDR1 SGHVS, CDR2 FQNEAQ. The CDR3 length is 15 residues. The V and J ends lost 2 bases and 4 bases, in that order; junction bases with no gene match: 1. Here the CDR3 reads CASSLPSGRYNEQFF. The DNA of the CDR3 is TGTGCCAGCAGCTTACCTAGCGGGAGGTACAATGAGCAGTTCTTC.

J is TRBJ1-1 and V is TRBV9; D possibly corresponds to TRBD1 (6 bases). The germline CDR1 and CDR2 sequences are SGDLS and YYNGEE. Trimming shortened V by 4 bases and J by 6 bases, and 22 bases separated the two germline ends. The CDR3 totals 16 residues. CDR3 sequence: CASSLEGEGWRAEAFF. The CDR3 bases are TGTGCCAGCAGCCTCGAGGGGGAGGGCTGGAGGGCTGAAGCTTTCTTT.

V gene TRBV11-2 combines with J gene TRBJ2-5; 7 bases fit TRBD1. V shed 6 bases and J 2 bases; nucleotides not matched to a gene: 9. The CDR3 consists of 15 residues. The germline V gene has CDR1 SGHAT and CDR2 FQNNGV. The CDR3 is CASSHRWDRQETQYF. The DNA for the CDR3 is TGTGCCAGCAGTCATAGATGGGACAGACAAGAGACCCAGTACTTC.

This clone is a singleton in its sample. This sequence joins TRBV4-1 and TRBJ2-4; TRBD2 is a possible D gene (7 bases). There are 16 residues in the CDR3. V shed 0 bases and J shed 3 bases, with 12 bases lying between them. In germline, CDR1 is MGHRA, CDR2 YSYEKL. In DNA, the CDR3 is TGCGCCAGCAGCCAAGAGGCGGGGGCGGGCAAAAACATTCAGTACTTC. It encodes CASSQEAGAGKNIQYF.

The V call is TRBV27, the J call TRBJ2-3; the match to TRBD2 covers 7 bases. Unmatched junction bases numbered 4, after V lost 1 base and J lost 0 bases. CDR3 size: 16 residues. Germline V gives CDR1 MNHEY, CDR2 SMNVEV (reference sequence). CDR3 DNA sequence: TGTGCCAGCAGTTTATTGGCTAGCGGTAGCACAGATACGCAGTATTTT. It encodes CASSLLASGSTDTQYF.

V usage is TRBV7-9 and J usage is TRBJ1-1; 12 bases line up with TRBD1. The CDR3 runs 14 residues. Trimming at V came to 3 bases and at J to 10 bases, leaving 6 bases not matched to a gene. Germline CDR1 SEHNR, CDR2 FQNEAQ (reference sequence). The CDR3 sequence is CASSFGTGGKGAFF. CDR3 bases: TGTGCCAGCAGCTTCGGGACAGGGGGCAAGGGAGCTTTCTTT.

The chain links TRBV27 to TRBJ1-1, with D possibly matching TRBD1 (5 bases). CDR1 is MNHEY, CDR2 SMNVEV, per germline (reference sequence). The CDR3 consists of 16 residues. Between the trimmed V and J ends, which lost 5 bases and 5 bases, there was a span of 21 bases. The CDR3 bases are TGTGCCAGCAGTCACCTGGGGGGTGGGGCTCGGACTGAAGCTTTCTTT. It is translated as CASSHLGGGARTEAFF.

The chain uses TRBV5-1 and TRBJ2-7, with D perhaps matching TRBD2 (6 bases). This CDR3 has 16 amino acids. CDR1 is SGHRS, CDR2 YFSETQ, per germline. With 3 bases removed from V and 6 bases from J, the gap between germline ends came to 22 bases. CDR3 residues: CASSSNRDFAYGEQYF. In DNA, the CDR3 is TGCGCCAGCAGCTCTAATCGGGACTTTGCTTATGGCGAGCAGTACTTC. The whole variable domain, filled in from reference TRBV5-1 and TRBJ2-7, reads KAGVTQTPRYLIKTRGQQVTLSCSPISGHRSVSWYQQTPGQGLQFLFEYFSETQRNKGNFPGRFSGRQFSNSRSEMNVSTLELGDSALYLCASSSNRDFAYGEQYFGPGTRLTVT.

The V gene is TRBV4-1, the J gene TRBJ2-7; no clear D gene. Germline V gene lookup returns CDR1 MGHRA and CDR2 YSYEKL. CDR3 length equals 15 residues. Trimming took 0 bases from V and 0 from J, leaving 9 bases between them. CDR3 bases: TGCGCCAGCAGCCAAGAGCAGGCCCGCTCCTACGAGCAGTACTTC. It is translated as CASSQEQARSYEQYF.

The V call is TRBV5-1, the J call TRBJ1-1; unclear D gene. The CDR3 loop spans 15 amino acids. The germline CDR1 and CDR2 sequences are SGHRS and YFSETQ. Trimming took 4 bases from V and 0 from J, leaving 13 bases between them. The CDR3 here is CASSITVEVNTEAFF. CDR3 coding DNA: TGCGCCAGCAGCATAACAGTCGAAGTGAACACTGAAGCTTTCTTT. The whole variable domain, remainder taken from reference TRBV5-1 and TRBJ1-1, is KAGVTQTPRYLIKTRGQQVTLSCSPISGHRSVSWYQQTPGQGLQFLFEYFSETQRNKGNFPGRFSGRQFSNSRSEMNVSTLELGDSALYLCASSITVEVNTEAFFGQGTRLTVV.

The chain uses TRBV5-1 and TRBJ2-2; TRBD2 aligns across 9 bases. Trimming removed 6 bases from V and 6 bases from J; junction bases left unmatched: 6. Germline V gene lookup returns CDR1 SGHRS and CDR2 YFSETQ. CDR3 length: 14 amino acids. This CDR3 is CASIAGDSAGELFF. The DNA of the CDR3 is TGCGCCAGCATAGCGGGAGATTCGGCCGGGGAGCTGTTTTTT.

The chain employs TRBV28 and TRBJ2-7, with D maybe TRBD1 (7 bases). Germline assignment: CDR1 MDHEN and CDR2 SYDVKM. The CDR3 is made up of 16 amino acids. Trimming shortened V by 3 bases and J by 3 bases, and 18 bases separated the two germline ends. In DNA, the CDR3 is TGTGCCAGCAGTTTTCCCCCCGGCGGGACAGACTACGAGCAGTACTTC. Residues: CASSFPPGGTDYEQYF.

The genes are TRBV6-5 and TRBJ1-5; D gene unclear. V lost 5 bases to trimming and J lost 4 bases, with 15 bases between them. The germline V gene encodes CDR1 MNHEY and CDR2 SVGAGI. This CDR3 region has 15 residues. CDR3 amino acids: CASSQEGPRNQPQHF. The DNA for the CDR3 is TGTGCCAGCAGTCAGGAGGGCCCCAGGAATCAGCCCCAGCATTTT.

The chain is built from TRBV5-1 and TRBJ2-7; 8 bases map to TRBD1. V shed 5 bases, J shed 2 bases, and the junction held 0 bases outside the gene matches. Germline values: CDR1 SGHRS, CDR2 YFSETQ. The CDR3 is made up of 12 amino acids. CDR3 sequence: CASRQGAYEQYF. DNA for the CDR3: TGCGCCAGCAGACAGGGGGCCTACGAGCAGTACTTC.

The chain carries TRBV25-1 and TRBJ1-3; D possibly corresponds to TRBD1 (5 bases). V was trimmed by 3 bases and J by 5 bases, leaving 11 bases between them. CDR3 length equals 14 residues. CDR1 is MGHDK and CDR2 is SYGVNS in the germline V gene. CDR3 sequence (DNA): TGTGCCAGCAGTGACGGACAACTAAGAAACACCATATATTTT. The encoded protein is CASSDGQLRNTIYF.

The chain carries TRBV9 and TRBJ1-3; the D is unclear. The ends were cut back, 0 bases at V and 6 bases at J, with 4 bases in the middle. The CDR3 is made up of 12 amino acids. CDR1 is SGDLS and CDR2 is YYNGEE in the germline V gene. This CDR3 is CASSVDLNTIYF. The CDR3 DNA reads TGTGCCAGCAGCGTAGATCTAAACACCATATATTTT.

The chain links TRBV7-9 to TRBJ2-7, with D possibly being TRBD2 (6 bases). The CDR3 length is 14 residues. The V gene lost 5 bases and the J gene lost 5 bases, with 16 bases spanning the gap. CDR1 and CDR2 (germline): SEHNR, FQNEAQ (reference sequence). The CDR3 region has the DNA TGTGCCAGCAGCCCGAACTCGGGGGAGAACGAGCAGTACTTC. It is translated as CASSPNSGENEQYF.